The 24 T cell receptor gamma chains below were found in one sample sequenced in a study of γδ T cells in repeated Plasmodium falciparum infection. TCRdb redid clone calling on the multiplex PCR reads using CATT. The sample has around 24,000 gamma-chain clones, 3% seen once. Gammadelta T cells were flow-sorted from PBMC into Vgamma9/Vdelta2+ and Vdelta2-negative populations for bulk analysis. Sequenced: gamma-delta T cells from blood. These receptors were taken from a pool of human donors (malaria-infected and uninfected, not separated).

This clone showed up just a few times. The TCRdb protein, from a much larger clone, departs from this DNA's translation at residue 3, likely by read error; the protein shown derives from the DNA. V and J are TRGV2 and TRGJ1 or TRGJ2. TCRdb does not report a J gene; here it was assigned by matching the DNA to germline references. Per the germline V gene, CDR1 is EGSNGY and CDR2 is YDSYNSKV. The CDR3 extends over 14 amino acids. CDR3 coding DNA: TGTGCCCCCTGGGACGGATTAACGCATTATAAGAAACTCTTT. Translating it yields CAPWDGLTHYKKLF.

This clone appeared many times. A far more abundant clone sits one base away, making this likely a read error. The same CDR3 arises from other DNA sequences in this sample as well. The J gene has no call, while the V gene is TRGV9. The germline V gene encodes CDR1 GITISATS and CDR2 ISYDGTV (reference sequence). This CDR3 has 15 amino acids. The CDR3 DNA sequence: TGTGCCTTGTGGGAGGTACGCGGGGGTAGGTATAAGAAACTCTTC. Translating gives CALWEVRGGRYKKLF.

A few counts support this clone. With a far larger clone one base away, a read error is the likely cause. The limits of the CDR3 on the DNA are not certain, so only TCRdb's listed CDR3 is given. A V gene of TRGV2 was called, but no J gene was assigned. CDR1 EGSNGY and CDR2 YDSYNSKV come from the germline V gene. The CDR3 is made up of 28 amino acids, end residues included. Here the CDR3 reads CATWDDRNSLAVEQHLLSQVSIGRIQHF.

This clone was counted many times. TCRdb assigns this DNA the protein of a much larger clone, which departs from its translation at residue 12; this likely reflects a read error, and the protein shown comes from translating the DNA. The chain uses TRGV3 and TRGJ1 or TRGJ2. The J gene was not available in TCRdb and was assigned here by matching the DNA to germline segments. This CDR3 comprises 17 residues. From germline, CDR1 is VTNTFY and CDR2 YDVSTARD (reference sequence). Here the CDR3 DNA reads TGTGCCACCTGGGACAGGCGACAGCCCGTGAATTGTTATAAGAAACTCTTT. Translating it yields CATWDRRQPVNCYKKLF.

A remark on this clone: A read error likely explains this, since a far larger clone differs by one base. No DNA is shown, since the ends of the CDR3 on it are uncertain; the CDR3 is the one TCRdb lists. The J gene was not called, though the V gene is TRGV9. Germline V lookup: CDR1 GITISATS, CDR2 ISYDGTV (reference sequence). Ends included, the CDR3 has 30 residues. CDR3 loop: CALWEQGLRNSLAVEQHLLSQVSIGRIQHF.

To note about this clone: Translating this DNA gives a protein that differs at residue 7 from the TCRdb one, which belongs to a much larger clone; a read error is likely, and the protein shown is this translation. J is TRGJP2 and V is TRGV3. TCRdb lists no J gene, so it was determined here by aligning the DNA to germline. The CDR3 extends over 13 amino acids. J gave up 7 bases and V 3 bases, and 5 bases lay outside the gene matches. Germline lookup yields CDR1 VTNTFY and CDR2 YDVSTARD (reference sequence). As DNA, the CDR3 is TGTGCCACCTGGGACCTGAATGATTGGATCAAGACGTTT. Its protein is CATWDLNDWIKTF.

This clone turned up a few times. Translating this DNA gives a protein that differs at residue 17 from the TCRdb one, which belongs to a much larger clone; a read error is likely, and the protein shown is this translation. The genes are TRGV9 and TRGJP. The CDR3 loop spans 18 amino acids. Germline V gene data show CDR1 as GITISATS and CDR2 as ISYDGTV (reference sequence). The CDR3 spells CALWEVIRQELGKKIKLF. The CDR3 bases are TGTGCCTTGTGGGAGGTTATTCGGCAAGAGTTGGGCAAAAAAATCAAGTTATTT.

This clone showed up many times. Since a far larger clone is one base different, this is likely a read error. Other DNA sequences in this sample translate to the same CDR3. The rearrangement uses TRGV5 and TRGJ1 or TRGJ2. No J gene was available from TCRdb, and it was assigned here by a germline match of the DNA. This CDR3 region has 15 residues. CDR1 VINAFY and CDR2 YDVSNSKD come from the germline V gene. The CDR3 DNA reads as TGTGCAACCTGGGACAGGCCGGTTGATTATTATAAGAAACTCTTT. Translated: CATWDRPVDYYKKLF.

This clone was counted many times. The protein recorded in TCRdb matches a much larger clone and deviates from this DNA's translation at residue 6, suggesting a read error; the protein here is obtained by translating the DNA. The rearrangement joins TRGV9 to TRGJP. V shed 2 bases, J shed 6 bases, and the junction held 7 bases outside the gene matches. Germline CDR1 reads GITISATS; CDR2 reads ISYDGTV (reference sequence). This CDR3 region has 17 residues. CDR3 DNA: TGTGCCTTGTGGGAGGCGCAAGGAGAGTTGGGCAAAAAAATCAAGGTATTT. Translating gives CALWEAQGELGKKIKVF.

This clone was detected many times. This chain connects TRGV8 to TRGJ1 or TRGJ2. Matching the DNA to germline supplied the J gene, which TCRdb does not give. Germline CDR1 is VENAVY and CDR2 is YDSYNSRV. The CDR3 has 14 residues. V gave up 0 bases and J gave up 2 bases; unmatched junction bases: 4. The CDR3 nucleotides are TGTGCCACCTGGGATAGGTTGGATTATTATAAGAAACTCTTT. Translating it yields CATWDRLDYYKKLF.

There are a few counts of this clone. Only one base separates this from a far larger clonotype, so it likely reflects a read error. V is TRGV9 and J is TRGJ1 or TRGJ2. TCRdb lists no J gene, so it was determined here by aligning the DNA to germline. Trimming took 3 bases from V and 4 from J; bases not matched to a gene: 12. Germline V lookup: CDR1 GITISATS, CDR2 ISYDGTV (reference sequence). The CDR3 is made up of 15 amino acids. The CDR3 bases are TGTGCCTTGTGGGAGCCTCTCTGGGACTATTATAAGAAACTCTTT. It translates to CALWEPLWDYYKKLF.

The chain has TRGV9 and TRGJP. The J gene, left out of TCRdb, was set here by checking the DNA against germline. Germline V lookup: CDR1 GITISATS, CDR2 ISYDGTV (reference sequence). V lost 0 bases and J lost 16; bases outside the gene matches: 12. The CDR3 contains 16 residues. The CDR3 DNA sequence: TGTGCCTTGTGGGAGGTGAAGAGTTGGGCAAAAAAAATCAAGGTATTT. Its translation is CALWEVKSWAKKIKVF.

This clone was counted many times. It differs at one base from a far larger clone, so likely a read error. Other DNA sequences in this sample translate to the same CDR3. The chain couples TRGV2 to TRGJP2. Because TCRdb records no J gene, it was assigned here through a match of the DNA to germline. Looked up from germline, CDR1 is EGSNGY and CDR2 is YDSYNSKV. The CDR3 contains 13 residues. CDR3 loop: CATWSSSDWIKTF. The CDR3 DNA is TGCGCCACCTGGAGTAGTAGTGATTGGATCAAGACGTTT.

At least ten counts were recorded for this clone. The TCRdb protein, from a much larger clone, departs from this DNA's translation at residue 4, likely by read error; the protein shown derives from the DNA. CDR3 region: CATRDKKLF. The CDR3 DNA is TGTGCCACCCGGGACAAGAAACTCTTT. The rearrangement links TRGV8 to TRGJ1 or TRGJ2. This CDR3 contains 9 residues. Per germline, CDR1 VENAVY and CDR2 YDSYNSRV.

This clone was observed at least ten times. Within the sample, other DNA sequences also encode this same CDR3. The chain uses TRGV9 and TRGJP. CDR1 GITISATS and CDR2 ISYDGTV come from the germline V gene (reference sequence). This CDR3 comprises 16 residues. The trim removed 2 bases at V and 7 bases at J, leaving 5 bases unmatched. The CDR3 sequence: CALWEERELGKKIKVF. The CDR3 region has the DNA TGTGCCTTGTGGGAGGAGAGGGAGTTGGGCAAAAAAATCAAGGTATTT.

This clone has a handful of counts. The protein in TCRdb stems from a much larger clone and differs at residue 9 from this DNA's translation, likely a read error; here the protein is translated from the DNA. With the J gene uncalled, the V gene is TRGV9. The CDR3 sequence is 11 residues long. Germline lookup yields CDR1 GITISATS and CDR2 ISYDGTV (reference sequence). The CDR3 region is CALWEGSKELF. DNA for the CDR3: TGTGCCTTGTGGGAGGGCTCCAAGGAACTCTTT.

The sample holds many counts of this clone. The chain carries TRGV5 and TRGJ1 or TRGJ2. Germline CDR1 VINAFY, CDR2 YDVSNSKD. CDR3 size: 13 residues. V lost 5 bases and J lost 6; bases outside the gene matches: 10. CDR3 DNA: TGTGCCACCTGGGTCTCCACACCTTATAAGAAACTCTTT. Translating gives CATWVSTPYKKLF.

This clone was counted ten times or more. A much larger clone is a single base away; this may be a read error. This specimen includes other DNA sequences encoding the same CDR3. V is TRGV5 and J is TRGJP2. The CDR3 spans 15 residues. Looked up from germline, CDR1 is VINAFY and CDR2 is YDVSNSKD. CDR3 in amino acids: CATWDTDSSDWIKTF. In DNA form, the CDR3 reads TGCGCCACCTGGGACACAGATAGTAGTGATTGGATCAAGACGTTT.

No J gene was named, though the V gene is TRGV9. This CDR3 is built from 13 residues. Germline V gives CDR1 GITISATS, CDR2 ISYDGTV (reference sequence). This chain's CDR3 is CALWEVQYRKKLF. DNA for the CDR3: TGTGCCCTGTGGGAGGTGCAATACAGGAAAAAACTCTTT.

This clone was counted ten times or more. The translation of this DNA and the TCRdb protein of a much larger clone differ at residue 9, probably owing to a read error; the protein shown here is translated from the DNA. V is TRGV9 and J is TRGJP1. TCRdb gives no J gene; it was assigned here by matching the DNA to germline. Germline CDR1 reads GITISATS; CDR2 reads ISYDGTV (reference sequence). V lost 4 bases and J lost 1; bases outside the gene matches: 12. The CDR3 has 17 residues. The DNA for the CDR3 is TGTGCCTTGTGGGACCACAGGGAATGTACCACTGGTTGGTTCAAGATATTT. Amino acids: CALWDHRECTTGWFKIF.

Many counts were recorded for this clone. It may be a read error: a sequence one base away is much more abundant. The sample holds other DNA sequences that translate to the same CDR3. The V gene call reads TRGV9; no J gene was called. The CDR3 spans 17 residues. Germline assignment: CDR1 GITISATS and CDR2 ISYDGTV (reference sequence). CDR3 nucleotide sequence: TGTGCCTTGTGGGAGGCTATACAAGAGTTGGGCAAAAAAATCAAGGTCTTT. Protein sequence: CALWEAIQELGKKIKVF.

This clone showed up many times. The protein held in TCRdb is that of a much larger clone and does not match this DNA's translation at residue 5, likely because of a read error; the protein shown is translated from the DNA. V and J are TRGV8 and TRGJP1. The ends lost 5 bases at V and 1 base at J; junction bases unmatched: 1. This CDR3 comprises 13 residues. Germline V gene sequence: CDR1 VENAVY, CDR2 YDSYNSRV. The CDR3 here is CATWVTTGWFKIF. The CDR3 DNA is TGTGCCACCTGGGTTACCACTGGTTGGTTCAAGATATTT.

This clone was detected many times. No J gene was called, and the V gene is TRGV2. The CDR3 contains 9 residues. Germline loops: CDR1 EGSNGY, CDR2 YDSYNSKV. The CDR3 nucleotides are TGTGCCACCCCTGGGACTGTTCTCTTT. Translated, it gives CATPGTVLF.

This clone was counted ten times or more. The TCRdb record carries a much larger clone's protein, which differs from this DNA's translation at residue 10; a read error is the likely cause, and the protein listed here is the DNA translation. The CDR3 protein is CALWEVWTTDWFKIF. The CDR3 DNA reads TGTGCCTTGTGGGAGGTGTGGACCACTGATTGGTTCAAGATATTT. The gene calls are TRGV9 and TRGJP1. The J gene, left out of TCRdb, was set here by checking the DNA against germline. The CDR3 consists of 15 residues. The germline V gene encodes CDR1 GITISATS and CDR2 ISYDGTV (reference sequence).